Shown below are 3 T cell receptor beta chains from a single sample sequenced in a study of blood T cell repertoires in COVID-19. The data were produced by immunoSEQ multiplex PCR, yet TCRdb's version contains in-frame clones alone and is incomplete. This repertoire shows a few hundred thousand clones, 89% found once; its top ten account for roughly 5%. Material for sequencing was peripheral blood. These receptors all stem from a woman between 40 and 55 years old who had recovered from COVID-19.

V usage is TRBV19 and J usage is TRBJ1-1; 7 positions match TRBD1. The V gene's germline CDR1 is LNHDA and CDR2 SQIVND (reference sequence). The CDR3 spans 15 residues. The V segment lost 4 bases and the J segment 2 bases; nucleotides outside the gene matches: 7. The CDR3 here is CASSNHGTVNTEAFF. The CDR3, as DNA: TGTGCCAGTAGTAACCACGGGACAGTAAACACTGAAGCTTTCTTT.

The chain is built from TRBV6-5 and TRBJ2-7; 10 positions agree with TRBD1. Germline assignment: CDR1 MNHEY and CDR2 SVGAGI. V shed 6 bases, J shed 4 bases, and the junction held 6 bases outside the gene matches. CDR3 length: 14 amino acids. The CDR3 region has the DNA TGTGCCAGCAGACCGGGACAGGGGCTATACGAGCAGTACGTC. This encodes CASRPGQGLYEQYV.

The gene calls are TRBV27 and TRBJ1-6; D gene ambiguous. CDR1 is MNHEY, CDR2 SMNVEV, per germline (reference sequence). Trimming left V 6 bases short and J 7 bases short, with 7 bases between. The CDR3 covers 12 residues. The CDR3 DNA reads TGTGCCAGCAGCCCGTCCAATTCACCCCTCCACTTT. Encoded protein: CASSPSNSPLHF.